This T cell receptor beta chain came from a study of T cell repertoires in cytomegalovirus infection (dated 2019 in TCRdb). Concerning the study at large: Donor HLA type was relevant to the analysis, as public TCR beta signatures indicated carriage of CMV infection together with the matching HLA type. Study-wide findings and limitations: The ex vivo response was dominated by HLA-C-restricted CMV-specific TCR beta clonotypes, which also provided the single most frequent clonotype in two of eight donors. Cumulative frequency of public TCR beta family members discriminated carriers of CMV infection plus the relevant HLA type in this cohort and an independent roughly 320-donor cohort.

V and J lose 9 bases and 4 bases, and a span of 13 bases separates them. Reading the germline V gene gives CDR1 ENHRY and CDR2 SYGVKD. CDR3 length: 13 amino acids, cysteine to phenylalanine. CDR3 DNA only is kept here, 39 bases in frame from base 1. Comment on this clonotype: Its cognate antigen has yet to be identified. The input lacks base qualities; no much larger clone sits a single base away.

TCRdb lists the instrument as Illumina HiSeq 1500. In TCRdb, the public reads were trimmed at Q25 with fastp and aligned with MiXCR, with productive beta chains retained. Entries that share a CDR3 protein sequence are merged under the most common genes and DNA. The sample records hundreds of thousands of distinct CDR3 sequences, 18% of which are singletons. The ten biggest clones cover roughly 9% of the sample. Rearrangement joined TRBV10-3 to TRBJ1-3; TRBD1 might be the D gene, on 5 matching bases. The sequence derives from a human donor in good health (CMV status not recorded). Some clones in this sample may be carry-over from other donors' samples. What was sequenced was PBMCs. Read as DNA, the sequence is TGTGCCATAAGCAACGGGGCAGGAAACACCATATATTTT. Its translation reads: CAISNGAGNTIYF.